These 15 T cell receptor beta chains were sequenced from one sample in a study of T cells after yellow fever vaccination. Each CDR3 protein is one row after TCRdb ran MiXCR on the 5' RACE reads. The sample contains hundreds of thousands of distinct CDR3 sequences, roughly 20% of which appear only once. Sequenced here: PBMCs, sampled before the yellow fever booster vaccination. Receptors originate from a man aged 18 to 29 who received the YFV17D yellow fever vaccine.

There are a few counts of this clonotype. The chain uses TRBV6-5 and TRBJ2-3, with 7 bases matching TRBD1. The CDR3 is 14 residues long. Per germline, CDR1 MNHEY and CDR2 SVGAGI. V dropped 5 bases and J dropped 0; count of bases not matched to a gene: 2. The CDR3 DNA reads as TGTGCCAGCAGTGAGGGACAGAGCACAGATACGCAGTATTTT. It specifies CASSEGQSTDTQYF.

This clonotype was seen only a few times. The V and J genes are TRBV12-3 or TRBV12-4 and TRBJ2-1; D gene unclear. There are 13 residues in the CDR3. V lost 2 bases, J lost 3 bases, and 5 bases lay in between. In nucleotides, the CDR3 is TGTGCCAGCAGTTTACTAGTCTACAATGAGCAGTTCTTC. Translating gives CASSLLVYNEQFF.

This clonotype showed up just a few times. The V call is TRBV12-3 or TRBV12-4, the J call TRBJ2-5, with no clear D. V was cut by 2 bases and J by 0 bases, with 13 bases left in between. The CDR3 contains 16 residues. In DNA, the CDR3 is TGTGCCAGCAGTTTACCCCAGGCAGAGTACCAAGAGACCCAGTACTTC. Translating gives CASSLPQAEYQETQYF.

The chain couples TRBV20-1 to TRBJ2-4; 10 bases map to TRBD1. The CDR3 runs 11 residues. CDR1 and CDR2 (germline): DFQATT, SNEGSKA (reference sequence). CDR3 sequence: CRTGTGAIQYF. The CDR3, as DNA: TGCAGGACCGGGACAGGGGCCATTCAGTACTTC.

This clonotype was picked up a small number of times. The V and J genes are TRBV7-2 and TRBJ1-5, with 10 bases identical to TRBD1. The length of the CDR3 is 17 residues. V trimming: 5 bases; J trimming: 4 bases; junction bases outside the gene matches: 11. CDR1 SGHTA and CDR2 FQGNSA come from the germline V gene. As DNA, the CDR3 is TGTGCCAGCAGCGGGACAGGGGCTTACTTTTGGAATCAGCCCCAGCATTTT. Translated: CASSGTGAYFWNQPQHF.

DNA for the CDR3: TGTGCCAGCAGCTATCGGGACAGGGGGTCCTACGAGCAGTACTTC. Residues: CASSYRDRGSYEQYF. The chain is built from TRBV6-5 and TRBJ2-7; 11 nucleotides align to TRBD1. The CDR3 runs to 15 residues. Per germline, CDR1 MNHEY and CDR2 SVGAGI. With V trimmed by 6 bases and J by 1 base, 5 bases remained unmatched.

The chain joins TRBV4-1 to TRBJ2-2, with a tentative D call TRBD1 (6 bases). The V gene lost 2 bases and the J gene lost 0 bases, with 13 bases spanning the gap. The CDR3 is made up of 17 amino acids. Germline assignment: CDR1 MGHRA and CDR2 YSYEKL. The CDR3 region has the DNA TGCGCCAGCAGCCAAACCCCCGGACAGCCGAACACCGGGGAGCTGTTTTTT. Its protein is CASSQTPGQPNTGELFF.

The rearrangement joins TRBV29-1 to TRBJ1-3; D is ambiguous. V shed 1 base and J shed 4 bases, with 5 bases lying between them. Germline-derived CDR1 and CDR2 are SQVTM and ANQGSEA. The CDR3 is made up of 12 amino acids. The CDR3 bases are TGCAGCGTTGAAGGAGACGGAAACACCATATATTTT. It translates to CSVEGDGNTIYF.

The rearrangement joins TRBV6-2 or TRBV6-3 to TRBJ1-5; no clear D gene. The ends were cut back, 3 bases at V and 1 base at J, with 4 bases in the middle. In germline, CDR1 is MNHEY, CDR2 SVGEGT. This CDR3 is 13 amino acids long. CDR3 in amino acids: CASSYISNQPQHF. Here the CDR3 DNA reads TGTGCCAGCAGTTATATAAGCAATCAGCCCCAGCATTTT.

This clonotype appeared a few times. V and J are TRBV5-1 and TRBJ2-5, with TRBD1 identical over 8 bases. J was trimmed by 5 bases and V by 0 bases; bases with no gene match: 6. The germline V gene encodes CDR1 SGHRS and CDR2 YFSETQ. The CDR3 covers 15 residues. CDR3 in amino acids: CASSLAGQAVETQYF. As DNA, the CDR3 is TGCGCCAGCAGCTTGGCGGGACAGGCTGTGGAGACCCAGTACTTC.

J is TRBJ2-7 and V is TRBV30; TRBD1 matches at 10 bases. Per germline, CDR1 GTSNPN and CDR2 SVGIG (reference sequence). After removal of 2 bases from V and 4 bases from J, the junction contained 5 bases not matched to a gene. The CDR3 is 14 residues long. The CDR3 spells CAWSSGQGIYEQYF. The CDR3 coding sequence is TGTGCCTGGAGTTCGGGACAGGGGATTTACGAGCAGTACTTC.

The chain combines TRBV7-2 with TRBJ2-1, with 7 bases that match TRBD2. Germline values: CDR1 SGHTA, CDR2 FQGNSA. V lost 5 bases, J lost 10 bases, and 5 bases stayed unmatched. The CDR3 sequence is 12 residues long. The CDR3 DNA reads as TGTGCCAGCAGCCGCTCGACTAGCGAGCAGTTCTTC. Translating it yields CASSRSTSEQFF.

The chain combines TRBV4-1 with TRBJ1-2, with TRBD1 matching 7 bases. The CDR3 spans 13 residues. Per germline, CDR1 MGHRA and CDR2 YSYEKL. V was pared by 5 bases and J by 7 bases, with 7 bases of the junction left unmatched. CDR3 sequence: CASSGVGQAGYTF. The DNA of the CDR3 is TGCGCCAGCAGCGGGGTAGGACAGGCTGGCTACACCTTC.

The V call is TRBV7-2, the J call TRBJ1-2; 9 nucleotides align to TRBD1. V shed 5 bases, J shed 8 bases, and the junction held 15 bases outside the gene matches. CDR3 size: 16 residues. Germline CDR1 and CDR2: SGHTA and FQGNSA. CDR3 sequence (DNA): TGTGCCAGCAGCGGACACATCACAGGGGGCAAAGACGGCTACACCTTC. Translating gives CASSGHITGGKDGYTF.

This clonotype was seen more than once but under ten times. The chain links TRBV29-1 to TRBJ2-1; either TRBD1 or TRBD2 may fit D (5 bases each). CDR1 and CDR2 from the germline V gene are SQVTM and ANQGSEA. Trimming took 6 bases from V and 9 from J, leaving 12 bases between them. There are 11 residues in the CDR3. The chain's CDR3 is CSVRRDGEQFF. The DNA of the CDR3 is TGCAGCGTACGCAGGGACGGTGAGCAGTTCTTC.